Reported below is one T cell receptor (beta chain). This sample was included in a study of blood T cell repertoires in COVID-19. Overall study context: Samples representing acute and convalescent COVID-19 were sourced from the United States, Italy and Spain.

Sequencing used immunoSEQ multiplex PCR; TCRdb keeps in-frame clones, though not all of them. The repertoire holds about 230,000 clones, around 84% seen once, with around a tenth in the top ten. With 8 bases clipped from V and 6 bases from J, the junction kept 9 bases outside the gene matches. The germline V gene has CDR1 MNHEY and CDR2 SMNVEV (reference sequence). The CDR3 runs 15 residues. Input material: peripheral blood. The chain uses TRBV27 and TRBJ1-5; 11 bases are a match to TRBD1. This sequence originates from a man aged 45-60 years with COVID-19, enrolled during active disease. CDR3 coding DNA: TGTGCCAGCCGGGACAGGGGGGGAGTTGGTCAGCCCCAGCATTTT. This codes for CASRDRGGVGQPQHF.